Below, one TCR beta chain is given with its context. Its specificity is unknown. The CDR3 is made up of 15 amino acids. Germline loops: CDR1 MDHEN, CDR2 SYDVKM. Trimming cost V 6 bases and J 2 bases, with 17 bases left between them. Indicated time point: patch test 2, 6 weeks after DPC sensitization. Regarding treatment: therapeutic diphenylcyclopropenone sensitization with weekly scalp DPC. Total RNA extraction was carried out from unfractionated whole blood. Within the library, unique molecular identifiers were attached to each individual cDNA molecule. TCRdb passed the RACE reads through MiXCR, listing each CDR3 protein once. The sample contains tens of thousands of distinct CDR3 sequences, 9.5% to 10% of which appear only once. The sample belongs to a study of human T cells and chemical hapten exposure. Regarding the study as a whole: As the donors had alopecia, their immune response may differ from healthy people's.

The sample in question was whole blood, obtained in connection with sensitization to the hapten diphenylcyclopropenone (DPC). The chain employs TRBV28 and TRBJ2-7; the D call may be TRBD1 or TRBD2 (5 bases each). This TCR was recovered from a woman in her 30s with alopecia areata. Some clones in this sample may be carry-over from other donors' samples. The CDR3 loop is CASRVGVTAAYEQYF. The CDR3 DNA reads TGTGCCAGCAGGGTGGGGGTGACAGCTGCCTACGAGCAGTACTTC.